This TCR beta chain was recorded in a study of blood T cell repertoires in COVID-19 (TCRdb year 2020). About the full investigation: Samples from collaborators originated in the United States, Italy and Spain and spanned both the acute and convalescent phases of COVID-19. The prospective study material was composed of cDNA or gDNA derived from T cells, B-cell-depleted T cells, or PBMCs. The sample metadata nearly always contained a de-identified subject ID, COVID-19 status, age in years and sex. Where available, HLA class I and class II types were taken from metadata supplied by the sample provider and were not determined by assay-based typing. The repertoires were made available in a free public database intended to serve as a resource for research on the immune response to SARS-CoV-2. Samples were obtained from the ongoing ImmuneRACE study (first 160 participants) and from over a thousand subjects provided by 6 global collaborators. Deeply sampled blood TCRbeta repertoires from subjects exposed to, actively infected with, or recovered from COVID-19 were included in the dataset. The paper's findings and limits, for the study overall: The quantity of clinical and demographic metadata differed by source and by participant and was supplied without curation.

The CDR3, cysteine through phenylalanine, is 15 amino acids long. Just CDR3 DNA is preserved here, 45 bases in frame from base 1. V is pared back by 0 bases and J by 4 bases, with 10 bases lying between the germline termini. Reading the germline V gene gives CDR1 SGDLS and CDR2 YYNGEE. TCRbeta CDR3 regions were amplified from genomic DNA by means of the immunoSEQ Assay, a bias-controlled multiplex PCR. Processing in the source paper ran as follows. The number of nucleated cells in each sample was estimated by amplification of reference gene primers within the assay. To quantify the absolute abundance of each unique TCRbeta CDR3 rearrangement, sequence reads were collapsed and filtered. Productive Simpson clonality was computed per sample as the square root of Simpson's diversity index over productive rearrangements. The table was pulled from immuneACCESS by TCRdb, which kept in-frame rearrangements only. Such tables lose some clones; where checked, under half of the loss comes from unresolved V genes, and the rest has no known cause. The DNA gave D and trimming, while V, J and clone size come from that table. The sample data list about 360,000 clones, and about 86% of these were observed just once. The ten largest clones add up to just over 7% of the sample.

Comment on this clone: Its binding antigen is unknown. No much larger clone is present one base from it, and per-base qualities are unavailable.

One collaborating source in Seattle enrolled patients while the patients were actively infected and followed the patients over time throughout the course of disease. Each collaborating institution followed its own protocols to collect whole blood in K2EDTA tubes. For TCRbeta analysis, collaborators shipped samples as frozen whole blood, isolated PBMCs, or DNA extracted from either of those sample types. The sequencing sample was made of peripheral blood. The sequence is built from TRBV9 and TRBJ2-2; a weak D assignment points to TRBD1 (5 bases agree). This TCR was sampled from a woman in her sixties with COVID-19, enrolled during active disease. The sequenced DNA is TGTGCCAGCAGCGTAGGACAGACTGGCACCGGGGAGCTGTTTTTT. Translated, this is CASSVGQTGTGELFF.